This entry lists 26 T cell receptor beta chains sequenced from one sample in a study of OX40 agonist ivuxolimab in advanced cancers. The table came from immunoSEQ multiplex PCR; TCRdb's copy has only in-frame clones and leaves some out. Of fewer than 65,000 clones listed, roughly 90% are singletons. The sample consisted of CD4+ or CD8+ T cells sorted from blood, taken in a trial of the OX40 agonist ivuxolimab. These receptors came from an adult with an advanced solid tumor such as melanoma, head and neck, liver or kidney cancer.

The chain combines TRBV19 with TRBJ2-3; TRBD2 agrees at 16 bases. The J segment lost 3 bases and the V segment lost 5 bases, leaving 2 bases of the junction unmatched. The CDR3 has 16 amino acids. Germline CDR1 and CDR2: LNHDA and SQIVND (reference sequence). The CDR3 coding sequence is TGTGCCAGTAGTCGGGGACTAGCGGGAGGGACAGATACGCAGTATTTT. Translated: CASSRGLAGGTDTQYF.

This clone has a handful of counts. The chain employs TRBV7-9 and TRBJ2-1, with TRBD2 matching 9 bases. Germline CDR1 SEHNR, CDR2 FQNEAQ (reference sequence). V lost 5 bases and J lost 6; bases outside the gene matches: 5. CDR3 length: 14 residues. Written as DNA, the CDR3 is TGTGCCAGCAGCCCGGTGACTAGCGGCAATGAGCAGTTCTTC. It codes for CASSPVTSGNEQFF.

This chain joins TRBV7-6 and TRBJ1-1, with TRBD1 matching 7 bases. V shed 4 bases and J 6 bases; nucleotides not matched to a gene: 5. This CDR3 contains 13 residues. Germline assignment: CDR1 SGHVS and CDR2 FNYEAQ. CDR3 nucleotide sequence: TGTGCCAGCAGCTCAAACACAGGGGCTGAAGCTTTCTTT. Its translation: CASSSNTGAEAFF.

The V call is TRBV13, the J call TRBJ2-5; D perhaps matches TRBD2 (5 bases). Germline V gene lookup returns CDR1 PRHDT and CDR2 FYEKMQ (reference sequence). This CDR3 has 12 residues. Trimming took off 0 bases at V and 7 bases at J, with 6 bases between the two ends. The CDR3 reads CASSLGRGTQYF. CDR3 nucleotides: TGTGCCAGCAGCTTAGGTCGGGGGACCCAGTACTTC.

For the CDR3, the DNA is TGTGCCAGCAGCCCTCAGACAGGGGCCCAACTACAGCCCCAGCATTTT. The encoded protein is CASSPQTGAQLQPQHF. The chain combines TRBV28 with TRBJ1-5; 8 bases align to TRBD1. CDR3 length: 16 amino acids. V shed 6 bases and J 7 bases; nucleotides not matched to a gene: 14. Looked up from germline, CDR1 is MDHEN and CDR2 is SYDVKM.

This clone was seen only once. The sample has other DNA sequences that encode this CDR3 too. J is TRBJ2-7 and V is TRBV5-1, with TRBD2 as a possible D gene (6 bases). The V end was cut by 0 bases, the J end by 2 bases, with 6 bases between. Germline V gene lookup returns CDR1 SGHRS and CDR2 YFSETQ. The CDR3 runs to 13 residues. The chain's CDR3 is CASSLGGTYEQYF. CDR3 nucleotides: TGCGCCAGCAGCTTGGGCGGGACCTACGAGCAGTACTTC. Together with reference TRBV5-1 and TRBJ2-7, the CDR3 gives the full variable domain: KAGVTQTPRYLIKTRGQQVTLSCSPISGHRSVSWYQQTPGQGLQFLFEYFSETQRNKGNFPGRFSGRQFSNSRSEMNVSTLELGDSALYLCASSLGGTYEQYFGPGTRLTVT.

The chain combines TRBV7-3 with TRBJ2-1, with a tentative D call TRBD1 (6 bases). The CDR3 sequence is 13 residues long. Trimming took off 3 bases at V and 9 bases at J, with 12 bases between the two ends. From germline, CDR1 is SGHTA and CDR2 FQGTGA. The DNA for the CDR3 is TGTGCCAGCAGCTTTACAGGGCCCGGTGAGCAGTTCTTC. Encoded protein: CASSFTGPGEQFF.

The chain uses TRBV7-8 and TRBJ1-2, with 10 bases that match TRBD1. Germline values: CDR1 SGHVS, CDR2 FQNEAQ. V gave up 1 base and J gave up 12 bases; unmatched junction bases: 11. There are 15 residues in the CDR3. The CDR3 loop is CASSLDSTGGRGHTF. The CDR3 nucleotides read TGTGCCAGCAGCTTAGACTCGACAGGGGGCCGGGGGCACACCTTC.

This chain connects TRBV6-1 to TRBJ1-2; a weak D match, TRBD1 (6 bases). With 7 bases removed from V and 4 bases from J, the gap between germline ends came to 13 bases. This CDR3 spans 13 amino acids. Germline CDR1 reads MNHNS; CDR2 reads SASEGT. The CDR3 DNA follows: TGTGCCAGCATTAACAGGGAGTTCTATGGCTACACCTTC. It yields the protein CASINREFYGYTF.

V and J are TRBV19 and TRBJ2-7; TRBD1 agrees at 9 bases. The germline V gene encodes CDR1 LNHDA and CDR2 SQIVND (reference sequence). V shed 6 bases, J shed 0 bases, and the junction held 6 bases outside the gene matches. This CDR3 is 15 amino acids long. The CDR3 loop is CASSSQGATSYEQYF. The CDR3 region has the DNA TGTGCCAGTAGCTCACAGGGGGCAACCTCCTACGAGCAGTACTTC.

The chain is built from TRBV5-1 and TRBJ1-1; D possibly corresponds to TRBD1 (6 bases). V lost 1 base and J 3 bases, leaving 10 bases between the germline ends. The CDR3 totals 14 residues. Per germline, CDR1 SGHRS and CDR2 YFSETQ. The CDR3 sequence: CASSLTGQDTEAFF. The DNA of the CDR3 is TGCGCCAGCAGCTTGACAGGGCAGGACACTGAAGCTTTCTTT.

The rearrangement joins TRBV6-5 to TRBJ1-1; TRBD1 might be the D (6 bases). The V and J ends lost 5 bases and 6 bases respectively, with 16 bases between them. The V gene's germline CDR1 is MNHEY and CDR2 SVGAGI. The length of the CDR3 is 14 residues. The CDR3 loop reads CASSAWTARSEAFF. Written as DNA, the CDR3 is TGTGCCAGCAGTGCGTGGACAGCGCGCTCTGAAGCTTTCTTT.

V usage is TRBV9 and J usage is TRBJ2-3, with TRBD2 matching over 11 bases. After removal of 4 bases from V and 6 bases from J, the junction contained 10 bases not matched to a gene. The CDR3 totals 16 residues. Germline lookup yields CDR1 SGDLS and CDR2 YYNGEE. The CDR3 DNA follows: TGTGCCAGCAGCACCGTAGCGGGAGGGCCAGGGGATACGCAGTATTTT. This sequence encodes CASSTVAGGPGDTQYF.

The CDR3 nucleotides read TGTGCCAGCAGTACAGGGGATACACGGACTAATGAAAAACTGTTTTTT. Protein sequence: CASSTGDTRTNEKLFF. This sequence joins TRBV27 and TRBJ1-4; 7 bases are a match to TRBD1. The length of the CDR3 is 16 residues. With 5 bases clipped from V and 2 bases from J, the junction kept 8 bases outside the gene matches. CDR1 is MNHEY and CDR2 is SMNVEV in the germline V gene (reference sequence).

The gene calls are TRBV29-1 and TRBJ1-5, with D possibly being TRBD1 (5 bases). The germline V gene has CDR1 SQVTM and CDR2 ANQGSEA. Trimming cost V 4 bases and J 10 bases, with 14 bases left between them. The CDR3 extends over 12 amino acids. CDR3 bases: TGCAGCGTTGGGACTGCCGGGGGACCCCAGCATTTT. This encodes CSVGTAGGPQHF.

The V and J genes are TRBV5-6 and TRBJ1-2; TRBD1 matches 7 bases. This CDR3 comprises 13 residues. CDR1 and CDR2 (germline): SGHDT, YYEEEE. J lost 6 bases, V lost 7 bases, and 9 bases had no gene match. CDR3 sequence reads: CASAPGQLNGYTF. CDR3 DNA: TGTGCCAGCGCGCCGGGACAGTTAAATGGCTACACCTTC.

CDR3 region: CASSLWTSTDTQYF. As DNA, the CDR3 is TGTGCCAGCAGTTTATGGACTAGCACAGATACGCAGTATTTT. This chain uses TRBV27 with TRBJ2-3; tentative D call: TRBD2 (5 bases). Germline values: CDR1 MNHEY, CDR2 SMNVEV (reference sequence). The V and J ends lost 1 base and 0 bases respectively, with 5 bases between them. This CDR3 region has 14 residues.

The rearrangement uses TRBV30 and TRBJ1-5; TRBD1 agrees at 8 bases. The J segment lost 4 bases and the V segment lost 5 bases, leaving 4 bases of the junction unmatched. Germline V gene data show CDR1 as GTSNPN and CDR2 as SVGIG (reference sequence). The CDR3 loop spans 13 amino acids. The CDR3 sequence: CAWGTGPNQPQHF. As DNA, the CDR3 is TGTGCCTGGGGGACAGGTCCGAATCAGCCCCAGCATTTT. The whole variable domain, filled in from reference TRBV30 and TRBJ1-5, reads SQTIHQWPATLVQPVGSPLSLECTVEGTSNPNLYWYRQAAGRGLQLLFYSVGIGQISSEVPQNLSASRPQDRQFILSSKKLLLSDSGFYLCAWGTGPNQPQHFGDGTRLSIL.

The chain combines TRBV6-5 with TRBJ2-7; 9 bases align to TRBD2. J was trimmed by 5 bases and V by 7 bases; bases with no gene match: 12. The CDR3 has 15 residues. Germline assignment: CDR1 MNHEY and CDR2 SVGAGI. CDR3 DNA: TGTGCCAGCAACCGAGGGCTAGCGGGAATCCACGAGCAGTACTTC. Its translation: CASNRGLAGIHEQYF.

The J gene is TRBJ2-1, the V gene TRBV5-1; 9 nucleotides line up with TRBD2. Germline lookup yields CDR1 SGHRS and CDR2 YFSETQ. V lost 3 bases, J lost 4 bases, and 5 bases stayed unmatched. There are 15 residues in the CDR3. CDR3 DNA sequence: TGCGCCAGCAGCTCGACTAGCGGTCTTTACAATGAGCAGTTCTTC. Translating gives CASSSTSGLYNEQFF.

This clone turned up a few times. The CDR3 DNA reads TGTGCCAGCAGCTTGGCATTCAAAGTGGTAGGCGGGAGGGCTCAAGAGCAGTACTTC. Its protein is CASSLAFKVVGGRAQEQYF. The chain employs TRBV5-5 and TRBJ2-7; 9 positions match TRBD2. J was trimmed by 7 bases and V by 0 bases; bases with no gene match: 20. The CDR3 is 19 residues long. Germline V gives CDR1 SGHKS, CDR2 YYEKEE (reference sequence).

This chain uses TRBV7-2 with TRBJ1-1; D is undetermined. The CDR3 totals 14 residues. The V gene's germline CDR1 is SGHTA and CDR2 FQGNSA. V dropped 5 bases and J dropped 1 base, with 11 bases sitting between them. CDR3 residues: CASSPTLSNTEAFF. DNA of the CDR3: TGTGCCAGCAGCCCGACACTATCGAACACTGAAGCTTTCTTT.

This clone was observed once. The chain is built from TRBV5-1 and TRBJ1-2; a weak D match, TRBD1 (5 bases). Trimming cost V 4 bases and J 8 bases, with 15 bases left between them. CDR1 is SGHRS, CDR2 YFSETQ, per germline. CDR3 length: 13 residues. The CDR3 DNA is TGCGCCAGCAGCGAACCGGGGCTCCTGGGCTACACCTTC. Translation: CASSEPGLLGYTF.

The chain joins TRBV5-4 to TRBJ2-3; D may be TRBD2 (6 bases). This CDR3 contains 17 residues. CDR1 SGHNT and CDR2 YYREEE come from the germline V gene (reference sequence). Trimming stripped 3 bases from V and 5 bases from J, with 22 bases between. The DNA for the CDR3 is TGTGCCAGCAGCTCCGTCTTGGGGGGTTCCCCGGGAGATACGCAGTATTTT. Translating it yields CASSSVLGGSPGDTQYF.

The chain employs TRBV5-1 and TRBJ2-1; D is possibly TRBD1 or TRBD2 (5 bases each). This CDR3 comprises 14 residues. CDR1 and CDR2 from the germline V gene are SGHRS and YFSETQ. Trimming removed 4 bases from V and 5 bases from J, with 13 bases in between. The DNA for the CDR3 is TGCGCCAGCAGCCGGGACGGGAACAACAATGAGCAGTTCTTC. Translated, it gives CASSRDGNNNEQFF.

This clone was seen a handful of times. The J gene is TRBJ2-7, the V gene TRBV18; 9 bases fit TRBD1. The CDR3 is made up of 17 amino acids. The germline V gene encodes CDR1 KGHSH and CDR2 LQKENI. J was trimmed by 2 bases and V by 4 bases; bases with no gene match: 12. DNA of the CDR3: TGTGCCAGCTCACTAAGGGTATCAGGGACAGGGACCTACGAGCAGTACTTC. Translating gives CASSLRVSGTGTYEQYF.